Below are 15 T cell receptor beta chains sequenced from a single sample in a study of tumor-infiltrating lymphocytes in primary liver carcinoma. A constant-region primer primed TCR beta cDNA synthesis from roughly 500 ng of total RNA. Three rounds of nested multiplex PCR with slightly modified ARM-PCR produced TCR beta libraries. Amplification in the first two PCR rounds was performed using TRBV1-TRBV30 forward primers and a C-beta reverse primer for 10 cycles each. TCRdb analysed the multiplex PCR reads with MiXCR anew, one entry per CDR3 protein. Of about 120,000 distinct CDR3 sequences in the sample, roughly 75% were seen once. Total RNA and DNA came together from roughly 20-30 mg of bulk tissue without cell sorting. Sequenced sample: tumor-adjacent normal liver tissue. All receptors derive from a woman in her sixties with primary liver carcinoma and hepatitis B virus infection.

The chain recombines TRBV12-5 with TRBJ1-2; a weak D match, TRBD1 (5 bases). This CDR3 has 19 residues. Germline V gene data show CDR1 as LGHNT and CDR2 as FRNRAP. V dropped 1 base and J dropped 4 bases, with 25 bases sitting between them. CDR3 DNA: TGTGCTAGTGGTTTGGCCTACGAAGGGGCCTCCTCGTTTCCCTATGGCTACACCTTC. Its translation is CASGLAYEGASSFPYGYTF.

This clonotype was found once. At one boundary the junction diverges from the germline segment, which might be a read error. The chain uses TRBV11-2 and TRBJ1-6, with a possible D match to TRBD1 (6 bases). CDR1 and CDR2 (germline): SGHAT, FQNNGV. This CDR3 is built from 15 residues. CDR3 region: CASNIDPGANSPLHF. The CDR3 region has the DNA TGTGCAAGCAACATAGACCCGGGGGCCAATTCACCCCTCCACTTT.

The rearrangement uses TRBV4-1 and TRBJ2-7; 8 bases line up with TRBD1. Germline CDR1 and CDR2: MGHRA and YSYEKL. This CDR3 has 14 amino acids. V trimming: 4 bases; J trimming: 5 bases; junction bases outside the gene matches: 7. CDR3 nucleotide sequence: TGCGCCAGCAGCCTAGGCCGGACAGGGCACGAGCAGTACTTC. Residues: CASSLGRTGHEQYF.

With respect to this clonotype: This may be a read error, as it is one base from a much larger clone. This rearrangement joins TRBV5-1 to TRBJ1-1; D perhaps matches TRBD1 (5 bases). The CDR3 extends over 14 amino acids. The germline V gene has CDR1 SGHRS and CDR2 YFSETQ. CDR3 loop: CVSSEGIVNTEAFF. The CDR3 DNA is TGCGTCAGCAGCGAGGGGATAGTGAACACTGAAGCTTTCTTT.

With respect to this clonotype: One end of the junction does not line up with germline, which may come from a read error. The chain employs TRBV6-5 and TRBJ1-1; maybe TRBD1 (6 bases). This CDR3 comprises 14 residues. The germline CDR1 and CDR2 sequences are MNHEY and SVGAGI. The CDR3, as DNA: TGTGCCTGCAACGACGCAGGGGTGAAAACTGAAGCTTTCTTC. It translates to CACNDAGVKTEAFF.

About this clonotype itself: This could be a read error, since a much larger clone is one nucleotide away. This chain joins TRBV28 and TRBJ2-1, with 9 bases identical to TRBD2. Germline-derived CDR1 and CDR2 are MDHEN and SYDVKM. This CDR3 comprises 14 residues. The trim removed 8 bases at V and 6 bases at J, leaving 8 bases unmatched. CDR3 sequence (DNA): TGTGCCAGCTCTTCTAGCGGGATGGTCAATGAGCAGTTCTTC. This encodes CASSSSGMVNEQFF.

A note on this clonotype: Sequence at one end of the junction differs from germline and may be a read error. V usage is TRBV10-1 and J usage is TRBJ2-3, with a weak D call TRBD1 (5 bases). Germline loops: CDR1 WNHNN, CDR2 SYGVQD (reference sequence). There are 15 residues in the CDR3. CDR3 DNA sequence: TGCGCCAGCAGTAAAGGGGATAACCCCACATATACGCAGTATTTT. It specifies CASSKGDNPTYTQYF.

As concerns this clonotype: An end of the junction differs from the germline gene, which may be a read error. The chain carries TRBV12-3 or TRBV12-4 and TRBJ2-3, with TRBD2 as a possible D gene (6 bases). The CDR3 extends over 11 amino acids. The CDR3 sequence: CTSSWGDTQYF. In DNA, the CDR3 is TGTACCAGCAGTTGGGGGGATACGCAATATTTT.

V usage is TRBV28 and J usage is TRBJ2-7; TRBD2 aligns across 15 bases. This CDR3 comprises 15 residues. The germline CDR1 and CDR2 sequences are MDHEN and SYDVKM. V lost 4 bases, J lost 9 bases, and 7 bases stayed unmatched. The CDR3 loop is CASSSWTSGRARQYF. In DNA form, the CDR3 reads TGTGCCAGCAGTTCTTGGACTAGCGGGAGGGCCAGGCAGTACTTC.

V gene TRBV7-9 combines with J gene TRBJ2-3; 7 bases match TRBD1. The CDR3 totals 17 residues. The V and J ends lost 1 base and 11 bases, in that order; junction bases with no gene match: 18. Germline CDR1 SEHNR, CDR2 FQNEAQ (reference sequence). CDR3 sequence reads: CASSLGSDRVPEHMQYF. The CDR3 DNA follows: TGTGCCAGCAGCTTAGGGTCCGACAGGGTGCCCGAACATATGCAGTATTTT.

This clonotype was detected many times. The chain recombines TRBV7-9 with TRBJ1-5, with TRBD1 matching 7 bases. This CDR3 region has 16 residues. The V segment lost 5 bases and the J segment 0 bases; nucleotides outside the gene matches: 7. Germline lookup yields CDR1 SEHNR and CDR2 FQNEAQ (reference sequence). Written as DNA, the CDR3 is TGTGCCAGCAGCCTCGGGACAGACTTTAGCAATCAGCCCCAGCATTTT. This sequence encodes CASSLGTDFSNQPQHF.

This chain connects TRBV6-5 to TRBJ2-3; D gene ambiguous. Germline CDR1 and CDR2: MNHEY and SVGAGI. The CDR3 covers 14 residues. The V end was cut by 5 bases, the J end by 8 bases, with 17 bases between. CDR3 sequence: CASSPSPRVGTQYF. In DNA, the CDR3 is TGTGCCAGCAGTCCCAGCCCTCGTGTCGGTACGCAGTATTTT.

Notes on this clonotype: Given the absence of the conserved phenylalanine or tryptophan at the CDR3 end, a read error is likely. V is TRBV5-8 and J is TRBJ2-5; D possibly corresponds to TRBD2 (5 bases). This CDR3 has 13 amino acids. Per the germline V gene, CDR1 is SGHTS and CDR2 is YDEGEE. The CDR3 DNA is TGTGCTAGCAGCTTGGAGGACCAAGAGACCCAGTACCTC. Protein: CASSLEDQETQYL.

The V call is TRBV29-1, the J call TRBJ2-1; D gene uncertain. The length of the CDR3 is 15 residues. Trimming removed 8 bases at V and 5 bases at J, with 22 bases between. CDR1 is SQVTM and CDR2 is ANQGSEA in the germline V gene. CDR3: CSTNARNTLNNEQFF. Written as DNA, the CDR3 is TGCAGCACAAACGCGAGAAACACCCTAAACAATGAGCAGTTCTTC.

This clonotype is classed as medium-sized. This rearrangement joins TRBV11-2 to TRBJ1-3; weak D call: TRBD1 (6 bases). Trimming pared 6 bases from V and 4 bases from J, leaving 19 bases between. Germline CDR1 SGHAT, CDR2 FQNNGV. The CDR3 sequence is 16 residues long. The CDR3 sequence is CASSYNDRPRGNTIYF. CDR3 sequence (DNA): TGTGCCAGCAGTTATAACGACAGGCCTCGAGGAAACACCATATATTTT.